The 9 T cell receptor beta chains in this list originate from one sample, sequenced in a study of cytomegalovirus exposure and HLA in healthy donors. Profiling relied on immunoSEQ multiplex PCR, and the TCRdb table lists in-frame clones only, not all of them. Altogether 200,000 to 250,000 clones are present, roughly 90% being singletons, with the ten largest covering around 12%. Material for sequencing was PBMCs. These receptors were obtained from a man younger than 35 in good health and CMV-seropositive.

The chain carries TRBV6-5 and TRBJ2-5; 8 bases are shared with TRBD2. CDR1 is MNHEY, CDR2 SVGAGI, per germline. Unmatched junction bases numbered 6, after V lost 0 bases and J lost 3 bases. This CDR3 has 16 residues. CDR3 DNA: TGTGCCAGCAGTTACTCTTGGGGCGGGAGGAAAGAGACCCAGTACTTC. Translating gives CASSYSWGGRKETQYF.

The rearrangement links TRBV2 to TRBJ1-4; D not certain. The germline V gene has CDR1 SNHLY and CDR2 FYNNEI. There are 14 residues in the CDR3. V lost 3 bases and J lost 5, with 10 bases in between. CDR3 loop: CASSEGGLNEKLFF. The CDR3 DNA reads as TGTGCCAGCAGTGAGGGAGGTTTAAATGAAAAACTGTTTTTT.

The rearrangement links TRBV6-1 to TRBJ2-7; TRBD2 might be the D (5 bases). This CDR3 region has 11 residues. The germline V gene encodes CDR1 MNHNS and CDR2 SASEGT. Trimming stripped 5 bases from V and 5 bases from J, with 7 bases between. The CDR3 sequence: CASSRGNEQYF. CDR3 DNA: TGTGCCAGCAGTAGAGGGAACGAGCAGTACTTC.

The gene calls are TRBV11-2 and TRBJ1-5, with D unresolved. Germline V CDR1 and CDR2: SGHAT, FQNNGV. V shed 3 bases and J shed 3 bases, with 9 bases lying between them. This CDR3 is built from 14 residues. The DNA of the CDR3 is TGTGCCAGCAGCTTGGGCCTTGACAATCAGCCCCAGCATTTT. Protein: CASSLGLDNQPQHF.

This sequence joins TRBV4-3 and TRBJ2-7; 9 positions match TRBD1. CDR3 length: 16 residues. Germline trimming cut 0 bases from V and 4 bases from J; bases unmatched to any gene: 7. Germline CDR1 and CDR2: LGHNA and YSLEER. DNA for the CDR3: TGCGCCAGCAGCCAAGAAGGCCCAGGACAGGGGTACGAGCAGTACTTC. Its translation is CASSQEGPGQGYEQYF.

Comment on this clone: This sample includes further DNA sequences coding for the same CDR3. The chain recombines TRBV4-1 with TRBJ1-4; no definite D call. The V gene's germline CDR1 is MGHRA and CDR2 YSYEKL. This CDR3 comprises 15 residues. Trimming removed 4 bases from V and 0 bases from J, with 9 bases in between. This CDR3 reads CASSPRAATNEKLFF. CDR3 sequence (DNA): TGCGCCAGCAGCCCCAGAGCTGCAACTAATGAAAAACTGTTTTTT.

V usage is TRBV7-2 and J usage is TRBJ2-7; 12 bases are a match to TRBD2. This CDR3 is built from 16 residues. The V gene's germline CDR1 is SGHTA and CDR2 FQGNSA. V shed 5 bases, J shed 0 bases, and the junction held 5 bases outside the gene matches. In nucleotides, the CDR3 is TGTGCCAGCAGCCGACCGGGACTAGCGGGCTCCTACGAGCAGTACTTC. It is translated as CASSRPGLAGSYEQYF. Full variable domain (outside the CDR3, taken from reference TRBV7-2 and TRBJ2-7): GAGVSQSPSNKVTEKGKDVELRCDPISGHTALYWYRQSLGQGLEFLIYFQGNSAPDKSGLPSDRFSAERTGGSVSTLTIQRTQQEDSAVYLCASSRPGLAGSYEQYFGPGTRLTVT.

V and J are TRBV5-1 and TRBJ2-2; 9 bases align to TRBD2. Germline V gives CDR1 SGHRS, CDR2 YFSETQ. V was pared by 6 bases and J by 2 bases, with 5 bases of the junction left unmatched. The CDR3 runs 15 residues. The CDR3 sequence: CASTLLAGNTGELFF. CDR3 in DNA: TGCGCCAGCACCCTACTAGCGGGTAACACCGGGGAGCTGTTTTTT.

The chain carries TRBV6-5 and TRBJ1-1; D uncertain. CDR3 length equals 15 residues. Per germline, CDR1 MNHEY and CDR2 SVGAGI. The ends were cut back, 0 bases at V and 1 base at J, with 9 bases in the middle. CDR3 DNA sequence: TGTGCCAGCAGTTACTCGGGGTACAGGAACACTGAAGCTTTCTTT. This sequence encodes CASSYSGYRNTEAFF.